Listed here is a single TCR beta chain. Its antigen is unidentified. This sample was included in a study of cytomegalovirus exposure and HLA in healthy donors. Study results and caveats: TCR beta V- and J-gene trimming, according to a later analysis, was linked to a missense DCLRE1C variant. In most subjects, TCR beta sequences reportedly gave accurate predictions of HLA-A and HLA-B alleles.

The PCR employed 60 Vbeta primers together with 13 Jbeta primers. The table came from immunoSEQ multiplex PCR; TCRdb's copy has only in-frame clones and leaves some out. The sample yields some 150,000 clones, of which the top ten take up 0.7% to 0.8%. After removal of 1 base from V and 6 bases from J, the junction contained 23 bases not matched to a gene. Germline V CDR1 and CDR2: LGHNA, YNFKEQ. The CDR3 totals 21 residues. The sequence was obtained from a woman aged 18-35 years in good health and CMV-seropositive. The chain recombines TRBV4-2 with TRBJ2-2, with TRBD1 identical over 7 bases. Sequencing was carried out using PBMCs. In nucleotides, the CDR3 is TGTGCCAGCAGCCAAGCTAACCGGTTATGGAGACCAGGGGGAAGTGCCGGGGAGCTGTTTTTT. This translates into CASSQANRLWRPGGSAGELFF.